This record looks at one TCR beta chain sequence and its context. Germline CDR1 MDHEN, CDR2 SYDVKM. The CDR3 covers 13 residues. V gave up 8 bases and J gave up 0 bases, with 11 bases separating them. The data were produced by immunoSEQ multiplex PCR, yet TCRdb's version contains in-frame clones alone and is incomplete. The sample lists 55,000 to 70,000 clones, more than 85% seen once, with over 2% in the top ten. These data belong to a study of blood T cell repertoires in COVID-19. The wider study: Acute and convalescent COVID-19 specimens originated in the United States, Italy and Spain.

This receptor was obtained from a man aged 55-75 years with acute or convalescent COVID-19. Sequenced: peripheral blood. This chain uses TRBV28 with TRBJ2-7; D is ambiguous. DNA of the CDR3: TGTGCCAGCCGCAACGGAGTCTCCTACGAGCAGTACTTC. Amino acid sequence: CASRNGVSYEQYF.